The TCR beta chain under discussion was sequenced for a study of regulatory T cells in long-lasting Graves disease. The V gene lost 3 bases and the J gene lost 5 bases, with 11 bases spanning the gap. Germline loops: CDR1 KGHSH, CDR2 LQKENI. There are 13 residues in the CDR3. Time point: persistent/refractory GD, antithyroid drugs over 5 years with positive TRAb. After RNA was extracted from PBMCs, the TCR library was made from it. This clonotype was found many times. TCR beta libraries were built with iRepertoire HTBI primers and Arm-PCR of CDR3 regions. TCRdb called the multiplex PCR reads again in MiXCR, with one record for every CDR3 protein. The repertoire holds 400,000 to 500,000 distinct CDR3 sequences, under 25% seen once, with 14% in the top ten.

This clonotype originated in a female donor with Graves disease. This chain joins TRBV18 and TRBJ2-7; TRBD2 might be the D (6 bases). The material was peripheral blood mononuclear cells (PBMCs), obtained when the disease was refractory, from a patient treated with antithyroid drugs. The CDR3 here is CASSPRLVDEQYF. CDR3 nucleotide sequence: TGTGCCAGCTCACCCAGACTAGTGGACGAGCAGTACTTC.